A selection of T cell receptor beta chains follows, all from one sample in a study of blood T cell repertoires in COVID-19. Sequencing used immunoSEQ multiplex PCR; TCRdb keeps in-frame clones, though not all of them. The sample has a few hundred thousand clones, roughly 84% seen once. Source material: peripheral blood. All receptors come from a man aged 45-60 years with COVID-19, enrolled during active disease. Both conserved end residues are part of each CDR3. D genes are given only for firm matches. Clone size is given for some rows only: seen once, a few or many times, or a class if the clone is expanded.

clone size	J gene	D gene	V gene	CDR3 protein	CDR3 DNA
.	TRBJ2-2	.	TRBV27	CASGANTGELFF	TGTGCCAGCGGAGCGAACACCGGGGAGCTGTTTTTT
.	TRBJ1-3	.	TRBV9	CASSSFPGVAGNTIYF	TGTGCCAGCAGCTCATTCCCAGGGGTTGCTGGAAACACCATATATTTT
.	TRBJ2-7	TRBD2	TRBV10-3	CAISESGLAANYEQYF	TGTGCCATCAGTGAGAGTGGACTAGCGGCTAACTACGAGCAGTACTTC
many	TRBJ1-5	.	TRBV10-1	CASSATGQPQHF	TGCGCCAGCAGTGCGACGGGACAGCCCCAGCATTTT
.	TRBJ2-5	.	TRBV19	CASSIAGVGETQYF	TGTGCCAGTAGTATAGCGGGAGTTGGGGAGACCCAGTACTTC
.	TRBJ2-7	TRBD2	TRBV7-6	CASSPRTSGSEPYEQYF	TGTGCCAGCAGCCCCCGGACTAGCGGGAGTGAGCCCTACGAGCAGTACTTC
few	TRBJ1-3	.	TRBV5-1	CASSWTSPSGNTIYF	TGCGCCAGCAGCTGGACATCGCCCTCTGGAAACACCATATATTTT
.	TRBJ1-3	.	TRBV6-1	CASSEGSGGPGNTIYF	TGTGCCAGCAGTGAAGGGTCCGGGGGTCCTGGAAACACCATATATTTT
.	TRBJ1-1	.	TRBV28	CASSGGGAQGTEAFF	TGTGCCAGCAGTGGTGGGGGGGCGCAGGGCACTGAAGCTTTCTTT
.	TRBJ1-1	.	TRBV5-4	CASSPFGFTEAFF	TGTGCCAGCAGCCCGTTCGGGTTCACTGAAGCTTTCTTT
.	TRBJ2-1	.	TRBV2	CASSEFSGLSYNEQFF	TGTGCCAGCAGTGAATTTAGCGGACTCTCCTACAATGAGCAGTTCTTC
.	TRBJ2-4	.	TRBV3-1/TRBV3-2	CASSQRAGFSKNIQYF	TGTGCCAGCAGCCAGAGGGCGGGATTTTCCAAAAACATTCAGTACTTC
.	TRBJ2-6	.	TRBV21-1	CASSRTSGSVGANVLTF	TGTGCCAGCAGCCGTACTAGCGGGAGCGTTGGGGCCAACGTCCTGACTTTC
.	TRBJ2-5	.	TRBV5-4	CASSLTGIQETQYF	TGTGCCAGCAGCCTAACCGGGATACAAGAGACCCAGTACTTC
once	TRBJ1-4	TRBD1	TRBV5-4	CASSLVGTANEKLFF	TGTGCCAGCAGCTTGGTTGGGACAGCTAATGAAAAACTGTTTTTT
once	TRBJ2-3	.	TRBV6-5	CASRGQPTDTQYF	TGTGCCAGCAGGGGGCAGCCCACAGATACGCAGTATTTT
once	TRBJ2-1	TRBD2	TRBV9	CASSVGVAGGTNEQFF	TGTGCCAGCAGCGTAGGGGTAGCGGGAGGTACCAATGAGCAGTTCTTC
.	TRBJ2-2	TRBD1	TRBV7-9	CASSLLETGGQYNTGELFF	TGTGCCAGCAGCTTATTGGAGACAGGGGGACAATATAACACCGGGGAGCTGTTTTTT
few	TRBJ2-7	.	TRBV6-5	CASSYSAGVHEQYF	TGTGCCAGCAGTTACTCGGCAGGGGTACACGAGCAGTACTTC
once	TRBJ1-3	.	TRBV7-8	CASSWDWGSGNTIYF	TGTGCCAGCAGCTGGGACTGGGGGTCTGGAAACACCATATATTTT
.	TRBJ2-7	.	TRBV5-1	CASRRAPEVYEQYF	TGCGCCAGCAGGCGAGCCCCGGAGGTATACGAGCAGTACTTC
.	TRBJ2-1	TRBD1	TRBV4-1	CASSQGGQGTYNEQFF	TGCGCCAGCAGCCAAGGGGGACAGGGTACCTACAATGAGCAGTTCTTC
.	TRBJ2-7	TRBD1	TRBV9	CASSVGGQGAPYEQYF	TGTGCCAGCAGCGTAGGAGGGCAGGGGGCTCCCTACGAGCAGTACTTC
.	TRBJ2-1	TRBD1	TRBV27	CASSPWDRVVTNEQFF	TGTGCCAGCAGTCCCTGGGACAGGGTGGTGACCAATGAGCAGTTCTTC
.	TRBJ1-1	.	TRBV6-2/TRBV6-3	CASSYSRGEAFF	TGTGCCAGCAGTTACTCGCGGGGAGAAGCTTTCTTT
.	TRBJ2-7	TRBD2	TRBV5-4	CASSFPGLASYEQYF	TGTGCCAGCAGCTTTCCTGGACTAGCCTCATACGAGCAGTACTTC
.	TRBJ2-3	.	TRBV15	CATSSGQLNTDTQYF	TGTGCCACCAGCAGCGGACAGCTAAACACAGATACGCAGTATTTT
once	TRBJ2-3	TRBD1	TRBV29-1	CSARQGASDTQYF	TGCAGCGCGAGACAGGGGGCTAGCGATACGCAGTATTTT
once	TRBJ1-2	TRBD1	TRBV5-5	CASSRETGMGYTF	TGTGCCAGCAGCAGAGAGACAGGGATGGGCTACACCTTC
.	TRBJ2-5	TRBD2	TRBV7-2	CASSSRGGEETQYF	TGTGCCAGCAGCTCCCGGGGGGGGGAGGAGACCCAGTACTTC
.	TRBJ2-5	TRBD1	TRBV3-1/TRBV3-2	CASSPRDRGMQETQYF	TGTGCCAGCAGCCCCAGGGACAGGGGGATGCAAGAGACCCAGTACTTC
.	TRBJ2-2	.	TRBV30	CAWSLLRGTGELFF	TGTGCCTGGAGTTTGCTTAGGGGAACCGGGGAGCTGTTTTTT
.	TRBJ2-4	.	TRBV19	CASSIAPGGPNIQYF	TGTGCCAGTAGTATAGCCCCCGGGGGGCCCAACATTCAGTACTTC
.	TRBJ2-5	.	TRBV24-1	CATSDLATETQYF	TGTGCCACCAGTGACCTAGCGACGGAGACCCAGTACTTC
medium-sized	TRBJ2-1	.	TRBV5-8	CASSAGTARSSYNEQFF	TGTGCCAGCAGCGCGGGGACTGCCAGGAGCTCCTACAATGAGCAGTTCTTC
.	TRBJ2-3	TRBD1	TRBV5-1	CASSWRQGGTDTQYF	TGCGCCAGCAGCTGGAGACAGGGTGGCACAGATACGCAGTATTTT
.	TRBJ1-1	.	TRBV7-2	CASSPGTLNTEAFF	TGTGCCAGCAGCCCTGGGACACTGAACACTGAAGCTTTCTTT
.	TRBJ2-1	.	TRBV18	CASSPGLVNEQFF	TGTGCCAGCTCACCAGGCCTAGTGAATGAGCAGTTCTTC
.	TRBJ2-2	TRBD1	TRBV19	CASSRQGTNTGELFF	TGTGCCAGTAGTCGACAGGGAACGAACACCGGGGAGCTGTTTTTT
few	TRBJ1-1	.	TRBV5-1	CASSLGRENTEAFF	TGCGCCAGCAGCTTGGGGAGGGAGAACACTGAAGCTTTCTTT
.	TRBJ1-1	.	TRBV10-3	CAISESTGGNTEAFF	TGTGCCATCAGTGAGTCGACGGGGGGAAACACTGAAGCTTTCTTT
.	TRBJ2-2	TRBD2	TRBV24-1	CATSDLGSGGLTGELFF	TGTGCCACCAGTGATTTGGGTAGCGGGGGACTCACCGGGGAGCTGTTTTTT
.	TRBJ1-2	TRBD1	TRBV6-2/TRBV6-3	CASSPRTGYGYTF	TGTGCCAGCAGTCCCCGGACAGGCTATGGCTACACCTTC
.	TRBJ2-6	.	TRBV7-9	CASSFTGSGANVLTF	TGTGCCAGCAGCTTTACAGGATCTGGGGCCAACGTCCTGACTTTC
few	TRBJ2-7	.	TRBV6-2/TRBV6-3	CASSYVVDSHEQYF	TGTGCCAGCAGTTACGTAGTAGATTCCCACGAGCAGTACTTC
once	TRBJ1-2	.	TRBV5-1	CASSLAPNYGYTF	TGCGCCAGCAGCTTGGCCCCGAACTATGGCTACACCTTC
.	TRBJ1-1	.	TRBV5-1	CASSLGDEAFF	TGCGCCAGCAGCTTGGGAGATGAAGCTTTCTTT
.	TRBJ2-3	TRBD1	TRBV5-6	CASRKSRTGPWDTQYF	TGTGCCAGCAGAAAATCGAGGACAGGTCCATGGGATACGCAGTATTTT
.	TRBJ2-3	.	TRBV24-1	CATSGQNTDTQYF	TGTGCCACCAGTGGCCAGAACACAGATACGCAGTATTTT
.	TRBJ2-1	TRBD2	TRBV20-1	CSASRAGSSYNEQFF	TGCAGTGCTAGTAGAGCGGGGAGCTCCTACAATGAGCAGTTCTTC
.	TRBJ1-1	TRBD1	TRBV5-1	CASSREGQGHTEAFF	TGCGCCAGCAGCCGCGAGGGACAGGGGCACACTGAAGCTTTCTTT
.	TRBJ1-5	TRBD1	TRBV2	CASSSTGTGNQPQHF	TGTGCCAGCAGTTCTACTGGGACAGGCAATCAGCCCCAGCATTTT
.	TRBJ2-1	TRBD2	TRBV14	CASSPRLAGYNEQFF	TGTGCCAGCAGCCCAAGACTAGCGGGATACAATGAGCAGTTCTTC
.	TRBJ2-3	.	TRBV27	CASSFRGNTDTQYF	TGTGCCAGCAGTTTTAGGGGAAACACAGATACGCAGTATTTT
few	TRBJ2-1	TRBD2	TRBV6-4	CASSGSGLAGGHEQFF	TGTGCCAGCAGTGGATCGGGACTAGCGGGAGGGCATGAGCAGTTCTTC
.	TRBJ2-1	.	TRBV5-4	CASSLGQLYNEQFF	TGTGCCAGCAGCTTGGGACAGCTATACAATGAGCAGTTCTTC
.	TRBJ1-2	.	TRBV6-5	CASRDGGTLYGYTF	TGTGCCAGCAGGGATGGAGGCACCCTCTACGGCTACACCTTC